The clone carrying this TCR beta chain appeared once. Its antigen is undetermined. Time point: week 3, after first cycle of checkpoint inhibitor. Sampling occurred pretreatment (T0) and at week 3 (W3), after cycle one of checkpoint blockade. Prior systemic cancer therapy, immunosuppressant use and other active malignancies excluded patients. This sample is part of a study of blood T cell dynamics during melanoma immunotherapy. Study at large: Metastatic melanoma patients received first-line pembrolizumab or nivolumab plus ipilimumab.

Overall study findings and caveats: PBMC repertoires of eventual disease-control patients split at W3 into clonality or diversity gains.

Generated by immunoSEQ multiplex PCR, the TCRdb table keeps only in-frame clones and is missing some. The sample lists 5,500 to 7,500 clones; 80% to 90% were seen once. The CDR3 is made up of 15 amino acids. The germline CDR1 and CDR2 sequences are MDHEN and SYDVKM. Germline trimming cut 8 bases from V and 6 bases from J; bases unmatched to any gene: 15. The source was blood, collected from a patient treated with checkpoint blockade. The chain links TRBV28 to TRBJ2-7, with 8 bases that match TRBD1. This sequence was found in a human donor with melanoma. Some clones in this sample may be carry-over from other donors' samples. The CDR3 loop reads CASLAGTGRITEQYF. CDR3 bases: TGTGCCAGCCTAGCCGGGACAGGCAGGATCACCGAGCAGTACTTC.